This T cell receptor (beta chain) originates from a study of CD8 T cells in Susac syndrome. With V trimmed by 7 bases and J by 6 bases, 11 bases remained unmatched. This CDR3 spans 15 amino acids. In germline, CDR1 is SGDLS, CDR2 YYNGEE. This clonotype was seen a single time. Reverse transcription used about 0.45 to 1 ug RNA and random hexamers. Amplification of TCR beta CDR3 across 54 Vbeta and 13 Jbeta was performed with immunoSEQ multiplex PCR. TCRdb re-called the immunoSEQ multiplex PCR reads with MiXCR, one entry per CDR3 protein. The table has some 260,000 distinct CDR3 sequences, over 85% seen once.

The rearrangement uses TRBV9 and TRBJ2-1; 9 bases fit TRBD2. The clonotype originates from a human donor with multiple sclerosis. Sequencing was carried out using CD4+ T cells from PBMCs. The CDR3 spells CASDTGTSPLNEQFF. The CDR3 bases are TGTGCCAGCGACACCGGGACTAGCCCCCTCAATGAGCAGTTCTTC.